Below are 8 T cell receptor beta chains sequenced from a single sample in a study of T cell clonality in common variable immunodeficiency. Study outcomes and limitations: Fewer deletions and N-nucleotide insertions were reportedly seen in common variable immunodeficiency TCR beta sequences.

The antigens for these receptors are not known. Data came from immunoSEQ multiplex PCR; TCRdb stores just in-frame clones and leaves some out. The sample lists tens of thousands of clones, none appearing once, the ten largest making up 25% to 35%. Source material: peripheral blood mononuclear cells. The receptors were gathered from a human donor with common variable immunodeficiency.

The table lists this clone with many counts. From the germline J gene comes the end of the CDR3, since the read stops 3 residues before it. V usage is TRBV19 and J usage is TRBJ1-1; D remains ambiguous. The germline V gene encodes CDR1 LNHDA and CDR2 SQIVND (reference sequence). This CDR3 region has 11 residues. The DNA read from the CDR3 is TGTGCCAGTAGCGGGGAGAAAGAA. Translation: CASSGEKE. The CDR3 reads in full as CASSGEKEAFF.

This clone was counted only a few times. The read is 3 residues too short to cover the CDR3 end, so that end is filled in from the germline J gene. The rearrangement links TRBV11-2 to TRBJ1-1; D gene ambiguous. From germline, CDR1 is SGHAT and CDR2 FQNNGV. The CDR3 loop spans 11 amino acids. The CDR3: CASSLGPLAFF. The covered CDR3 bases are TGTGCCAGCAGCTTAGGTCCACTG.

There are many counts of this clone. The read ends 3 residues early relative to the CDR3; the germline J gene fills the gap. The rearrangement uses TRBV7-2 and TRBJ2-1, with 10 bases fitting TRBD2. The CDR3 sequence is 15 residues long. The V segment lost 4 bases and the J segment 8 bases; nucleotides outside the gene matches: 8. Germline assignment: CDR1 SGHTA and CDR2 FQGNSA. CDR3 region: CASSSQLAGTYEQFF. CDR3 bases read: TGTGCCAGCAGCTCACAACTAGCGGGGACGTATGAG.

Regarding this clone: The read terminates 3 residues before the CDR3 end, so the remaining end is supplied by the germline J gene. The V and J genes are TRBV6-2 or TRBV6-3 and TRBJ2-5, with 8 bases aligning to TRBD2. The V gene end was trimmed by 3 bases and the J gene end by 3 bases; junction bases not matched to a gene: 6. Looked up from germline, CDR1 is MNHEY and CDR2 is SVGEGT. This CDR3 region has 15 residues. The CDR3 region is CASSYTGTREETQYF. CDR3 DNA, as far as it was read: TGTGCCAGCAGTTATACCGGGACTAGAGAAGAGACC.

This clone came up many times. The read halts 3 residues ahead of the CDR3 end, with the missing end drawn from the germline J gene. V and J are TRBV7-9 and TRBJ2-1; D might be TRBD2 (6 bases). V dropped 5 bases and J dropped 3 bases, with 14 bases sitting between them. Germline V gene data show CDR1 as SEHNR and CDR2 as FQNEAQ (reference sequence). This CDR3 contains 15 residues. The DNA read from the CDR3 is TGTGCCAGCAGCCCACAGGCGGGGAGCTACAATGAG. Encoded protein: CASSPQAGSYNE. The whole CDR3 is CASSPQAGSYNEQFF.

Ten or more counts support this clone. The CDR3 end falls 3 residues outside the read, so it is completed with the germline J gene. This rearrangement joins TRBV10-3 to TRBJ1-5; TRBD1 matches at 7 bases. Losses at the gene ends were 4 bases for V and 4 bases for J; bases not matched to a gene: 7. This CDR3 is built from 15 residues. The germline gives CDR1 ENHRY, CDR2 SYGVKD. The CDR3: CAISVGTEFNQPQHF. CDR3 DNA, as far as it was read: TGTGCCATCAGTGTTGGGACAGAGTTTAATCAGCCC.

Of note for this clone: Sequence at one end of the junction differs from germline and may be a read error. The read comes to an end 3 residues before the CDR3 does, leaving the germline J gene to fill in the end. This rearrangement joins TRBV7-7 to TRBJ2-5; 10 bases are a match to TRBD1. Germline assignment: CDR1 SSHAT and CDR2 FNYEAQ (reference sequence). The CDR3 sequence is 15 residues long. CDR3 region: CASSWGQGNQETQYF. Incomplete CDR3 DNA: TGTGCTAGCAGCTGGGGACAGGGGAACCAAGAGACC.

This clone was seen ten or more times. Coverage ceases 3 residues before the CDR3 finishes, and the germline J gene fills in the end. The rearrangement uses TRBV29-1 and TRBJ1-1; 7 nucleotides align to TRBD1. V gave up 6 bases and J gave up 3 bases; unmatched junction bases: 1. The CDR3 length is 11 residues. CDR1 SQVTM and CDR2 ANQGSEA come from the germline V gene. CDR3 DNA (partial): TGCAGCGTCGGACAGGACACTGAA. Encoded protein: CSVGQDTE. From start to end, the CDR3 is CSVGQDTEAFF.